This TCR beta chain comes out of a study of CD8 T cells in Susac syndrome. After extraction with the RNeasy kit, roughly 0.5 to 1 ug of the RNA was reverse transcribed using random hexamers. TCR beta CDR3 was amplified by immunoSEQ multiplex PCR. This amplification extended across 54 Vbeta and 13 Jbeta segments. TCRdb re-called the immunoSEQ multiplex PCR reads with MiXCR, one entry per CDR3 protein. The table shows about 210,000 distinct CDR3 sequences, with roughly 94% occurring only once. Peripheral blood CD8+ and CD4+ T cells were profiled by TCR beta sequencing. Both CD4+ and CD8+ T cells were negatively isolated, and TEMRA cells underwent FACS enrichment. The V gene end was trimmed by 4 bases and the J gene end by 1 base; junction bases not matched to a gene: 2. The CDR3 has 13 amino acids. Germline V gives CDR1 SQVTM, CDR2 ANQGSEA.

V is TRBV29-1 and J is TRBJ1-1, with 8 bases fitting TRBD1. The material sequenced was CD4+ T cells from PBMCs. The sequence was obtained from a human donor with multiple sclerosis. The CDR3 region has the DNA TGCAGCGTTGTAACAGGGGGGAACACTGAAGCTTTCTTT. Its protein is CSVVTGGNTEAFF.